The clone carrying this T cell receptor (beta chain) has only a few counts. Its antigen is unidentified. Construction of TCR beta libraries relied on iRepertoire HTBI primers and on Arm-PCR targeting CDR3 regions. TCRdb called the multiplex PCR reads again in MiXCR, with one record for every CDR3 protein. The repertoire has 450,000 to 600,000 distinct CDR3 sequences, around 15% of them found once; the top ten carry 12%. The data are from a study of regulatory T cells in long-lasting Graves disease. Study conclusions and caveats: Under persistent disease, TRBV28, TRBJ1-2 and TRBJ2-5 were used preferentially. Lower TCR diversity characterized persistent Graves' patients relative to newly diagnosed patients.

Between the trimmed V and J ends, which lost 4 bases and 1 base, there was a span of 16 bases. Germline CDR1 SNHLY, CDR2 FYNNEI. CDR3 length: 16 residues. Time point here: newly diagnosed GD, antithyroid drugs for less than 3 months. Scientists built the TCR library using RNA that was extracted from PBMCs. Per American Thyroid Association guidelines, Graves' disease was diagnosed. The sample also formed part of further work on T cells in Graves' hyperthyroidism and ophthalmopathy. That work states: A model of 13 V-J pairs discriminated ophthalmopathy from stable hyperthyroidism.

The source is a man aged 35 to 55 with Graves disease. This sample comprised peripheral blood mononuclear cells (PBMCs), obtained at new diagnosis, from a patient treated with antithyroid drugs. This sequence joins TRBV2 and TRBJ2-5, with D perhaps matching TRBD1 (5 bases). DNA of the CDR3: TGTGCCAGCAGTGGGGCTGGACATGTATTCCAAGAGACCCAGTACTTC. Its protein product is CASSGAGHVFQETQYF.